These T cell receptor beta chains were read from a single sample in a study of regulatory and conventional T cells in breast cancer. TCRdb passed the PCR reads through MiXCR, listing each CDR3 protein once. The sample gives 10,000 or so distinct CDR3 sequences, around a third of which show up once; around 5.7% is in the top ten. Sequencing was performed on conventional T cells from blood. The receptors here all came from a male donor in good health. Each CDR3 is given with its conserved first and last residue. A D gene is named only where the DNA matches it firmly. Clone size is given for some rows only: seen once, a few or many times, or a class if the clone is expanded.

d_gene: TRBD1; v_gene: TRBV24-1; abundance: few; j_gene: TRBJ2-5; CDR3nt: TGTGCCACCAGTGATTTGACGGCAGGGGGTGGAGAGACCCAGTACTTC; CDR3aa: CATSDLTAGGGETQYF
d_gene: TRBD2; v_gene: TRBV7-2; abundance: .; j_gene: TRBJ2-1; CDR3nt: TGTGCCAGCAGCCCGAGAGCGGGGGGGCCTGAGCAGTTCTTC; CDR3aa: CASSPRAGGPEQFF
d_gene: TRBD1; v_gene: TRBV29-1; abundance: .; j_gene: TRBJ1-2; CDR3nt: TGCAGCGTTTGGGAGGGGGCGAGGAATGGCTACACCTTC; CDR3aa: CSVWEGARNGYTF
d_gene: .; v_gene: TRBV29-1; abundance: .; j_gene: TRBJ1-1; CDR3nt: TGCAGCGTTGCTACCAAAATGAACACTGAAGCTTTCTTT; CDR3aa: CSVATKMNTEAFF
d_gene: .; v_gene: TRBV7-8; abundance: .; j_gene: TRBJ2-6; CDR3nt: TGTGCCAGCAGCCCAGACCGTCAGGGCCTTTGGGCCAACGTCCTGACTTTC; CDR3aa: CASSPDRQGLWANVLTF
d_gene: .; v_gene: TRBV20-1; abundance: many; j_gene: TRBJ2-1; CDR3nt: TGCAGTGCTACTAGCTACAATGAGCAGTTCTTC; CDR3aa: CSATSYNEQFF
d_gene: .; v_gene: TRBV5-1; abundance: medium-sized; j_gene: TRBJ1-2; CDR3nt: TGCGCCAGCAGCCCGGCGACAAGCTATGGCTACACCTTC; CDR3aa: CASSPATSYGYTF
d_gene: .; v_gene: TRBV20-1; abundance: medium-sized; j_gene: TRBJ1-6; CDR3nt: TGCAGTGCTAGAGATGCCGGGAATTCACCCCTCCACTTT; CDR3aa: CSARDAGNSPLHF
d_gene: .; v_gene: TRBV27; abundance: .; j_gene: TRBJ1-5; CDR3nt: TGTGCCAGCAGTTTGGGACTGCTGCAGCCCCAGCATTTT; CDR3aa: CASSLGLLQPQHF
d_gene: .; v_gene: TRBV20-1; abundance: .; j_gene: TRBJ2-7; CDR3nt: TGCAGTGTTGGCGGGGGCCAAAGCTCCTACGAGCAGTACTTC; CDR3aa: CSVGGGQSSYEQYF
d_gene: .; v_gene: TRBV30; abundance: few; j_gene: TRBJ1-6; CDR3nt: TGTGCCTGGAGTGGGTCGGGGAGCTGGAATAATTCACCCCTCCACTTT; CDR3aa: CAWSGSGSWNNSPLHF
d_gene: .; v_gene: TRBV20-1; abundance: few; j_gene: TRBJ1-1; CDR3nt: TGCAGTGCTAGGAACCTAGGACGGATGAACACTGAAGCTTTCTTT; CDR3aa: CSARNLGRMNTEAFF
d_gene: TRBD1; v_gene: TRBV7-6; abundance: .; j_gene: TRBJ1-1; CDR3nt: TGTGCCAGCAGCTCAGGGGGGGACACTGAAGCTTTCTTT; CDR3aa: CASSSGGDTEAFF
d_gene: TRBD1; v_gene: TRBV10-3; abundance: once; j_gene: TRBJ1-5; CDR3nt: TGTGCCAGCAGGGGACAGCAATTTCAGCCCCAGCATTTT; CDR3aa: CASRGQQFQPQHF
d_gene: .; v_gene: TRBV9; abundance: medium-sized; j_gene: TRBJ2-3; CDR3nt: TGTGCCAGCAGCGTAGAGTGGGGGTCAGATACGCAGTATTTT; CDR3aa: CASSVEWGSDTQYF
d_gene: .; v_gene: TRBV5-1; abundance: few; j_gene: TRBJ1-1; CDR3nt: TGCGCCAGCAGCGCTACACCCGTGGGCCTGAACACTGAAGCTTTCTTT; CDR3aa: CASSATPVGLNTEAFF
d_gene: .; v_gene: TRBV12-3/TRBV12-4; abundance: few; j_gene: TRBJ1-1; CDR3nt: TGTGCCAGCAGCCTTCGGGACCAGAGGACTGAAGCTTTCTTT; CDR3aa: CASSLRDQRTEAFF
d_gene: .; v_gene: TRBV5-1; abundance: few; j_gene: TRBJ2-2; CDR3nt: TGCGCCAGCAGCTCGGCGGGGGCATCCGGGGAGCTGTTTTTT; CDR3aa: CASSSAGASGELFF
d_gene: .; v_gene: TRBV3-1; abundance: .; j_gene: TRBJ1-2; CDR3nt: TGTGCCAGCAGCTCTGCACACGAGGGCTATGGCTACACCTTC; CDR3aa: CASSSAHEGYGYTF
d_gene: TRBD1; v_gene: TRBV7-2; abundance: few; j_gene: TRBJ1-2; CDR3nt: TGTGCCAGCAGCTTATCGGGGGGACAGCTGATCTATGGCTACACCTTC; CDR3aa: CASSLSGGQLIYGYTF
d_gene: TRBD1; v_gene: TRBV7-2; abundance: medium-sized; j_gene: TRBJ2-7; CDR3nt: TGTGCCAGCAGCTCAGGTGACAGGGGTTTCTACGAGCAGTACTTC; CDR3aa: CASSSGDRGFYEQYF
d_gene: .; v_gene: TRBV28; abundance: .; j_gene: TRBJ2-5; CDR3nt: TGTGCCAGCCAATGGGCCCACACCCAGTACTTC; CDR3aa: CASQWAHTQYF
d_gene: .; v_gene: TRBV14; abundance: .; j_gene: TRBJ1-1; CDR3nt: TGTGCCAGCAGCCTCCGATTTAACACTGAAGCTTTCTTT; CDR3aa: CASSLRFNTEAFF
d_gene: .; v_gene: TRBV7-9; abundance: once; j_gene: TRBJ2-5; CDR3nt: TGTGCCAGCAGCTTGGCCCTCGCAGACCAAGAGACCCAGTACTTC; CDR3aa: CASSLALADQETQYF
d_gene: .; v_gene: TRBV5-1; abundance: few; j_gene: TRBJ2-4; CDR3nt: TGCGCCAGCAGCTCAGAGGGGGACATTCAGTACTTC; CDR3aa: CASSSEGDIQYF
d_gene: .; v_gene: TRBV18; abundance: medium-sized; j_gene: TRBJ1-5; CDR3nt: TGTGCCAGCTCTTCGGGGTTGAATCAGCCCCAGCATTTT; CDR3aa: CASSSGLNQPQHF
d_gene: TRBD1; v_gene: TRBV6-2/TRBV6-3; abundance: .; j_gene: TRBJ2-1; CDR3nt: TGTGCCAGCAGTTACAGGGGGCGATTGGGCAATGAGCAGTTCTTC; CDR3aa: CASSYRGRLGNEQFF
d_gene: .; v_gene: TRBV4-1; abundance: .; j_gene: TRBJ2-5; CDR3nt: TGCGCCAGCAGCCAAGGGTCAGGGCTCCAAGAGACCCAGTACTTC; CDR3aa: CASSQGSGLQETQYF
d_gene: TRBD2; v_gene: TRBV6-1; abundance: .; j_gene: TRBJ2-5; CDR3nt: TGTGCCAGCAGCCCGGGACTAGCAAAAGAGACCCAGTACTTC; CDR3aa: CASSPGLAKETQYF
d_gene: .; v_gene: TRBV7-9; abundance: .; j_gene: TRBJ2-7; CDR3nt: TGTGCCAGCAGCCCGCTTTACGGCGGGTTGGGTCGTGAGCAGTACTTC; CDR3aa: CASSPLYGGLGREQYF
d_gene: TRBD1; v_gene: TRBV28; abundance: medium-sized; j_gene: TRBJ1-6; CDR3nt: TGTGCCAGCAGTTCCGTCGACAGGGGGAACTCACCCCTCCACTTT; CDR3aa: CASSSVDRGNSPLHF
d_gene: .; v_gene: TRBV7-9; abundance: .; j_gene: TRBJ2-3; CDR3nt: TGTGCCAGCAGCCCGCCGGGGGCAGCCACAGATACGCAGTATTTT; CDR3aa: CASSPPGAATDTQYF
d_gene: .; v_gene: TRBV7-2; abundance: few; j_gene: TRBJ2-1; CDR3nt: TGTGCCAGCAGCTCCACCGGGACTTCCGCCCACAATGAGCAGTTCTTC; CDR3aa: CASSSTGTSAHNEQFF
d_gene: TRBD1; v_gene: TRBV7-9; abundance: few; j_gene: TRBJ2-7; CDR3nt: TGTGCCAGCAGCTTAGGGGGGACAGGGGAGCTCTACGAGCAGTACTTC; CDR3aa: CASSLGGTGELYEQYF
d_gene: TRBD1; v_gene: TRBV20-1; abundance: .; j_gene: TRBJ2-5; CDR3nt: TGCAGTGCTAGAGTTAGGGGGCGGGAGACCCAGTACTTC; CDR3aa: CSARVRGRETQYF
d_gene: .; v_gene: TRBV29-1; abundance: .; j_gene: TRBJ2-6; CDR3nt: TGCAGCGCTGGGACCTCTGGGGCCAACGTCCTGACTTTC; CDR3aa: CSAGTSGANVLTF
d_gene: .; v_gene: TRBV7-9; abundance: few; j_gene: TRBJ2-1; CDR3nt: TGTGCCAGCAGCTTAATGTCCAGCTCCTACAATGAGCAGTTCTTC; CDR3aa: CASSLMSSSYNEQFF
d_gene: .; v_gene: TRBV7-6; abundance: .; j_gene: TRBJ1-3; CDR3nt: TGTGCCAGCAGCTTAGACGGCGGGGATGGAAACACCATATATTTT; CDR3aa: CASSLDGGDGNTIYF
d_gene: .; v_gene: TRBV7-2; abundance: few; j_gene: TRBJ1-3; CDR3nt: TGTGCCAGCAGCTTAACTCTTGGCTCCTCTGGAAACACCATATATTTT; CDR3aa: CASSLTLGSSGNTIYF
d_gene: .; v_gene: TRBV6-1; abundance: few; j_gene: TRBJ1-5; CDR3nt: TGTGCCAGCAGGAGAGAAAATCAGCCCCAGCATTTT; CDR3aa: CASRRENQPQHF
d_gene: TRBD1; v_gene: TRBV24-1; abundance: .; j_gene: TRBJ2-5; CDR3nt: TGTGCCACCAGTGAGACAGGGGTGGGAGAGACCCAGTACTTC; CDR3aa: CATSETGVGETQYF
d_gene: .; v_gene: TRBV20-1; abundance: many; j_gene: TRBJ1-2; CDR3nt: TGCAGTGTTCTCGGACAATACTATGGCTACACCTTC; CDR3aa: CSVLGQYYGYTF
d_gene: TRBD1; v_gene: TRBV6-1; abundance: few; j_gene: TRBJ2-7; CDR3nt: TGTGCCAGCAGTGTGGCAGGGGGAACCTACGAGCAGTACTTC; CDR3aa: CASSVAGGTYEQYF
d_gene: .; v_gene: TRBV20-1; abundance: .; j_gene: TRBJ1-5; CDR3nt: TGCAGTGCTAGAGACAGGGGTGGGCAGCCCCAGCATTTT; CDR3aa: CSARDRGGQPQHF
d_gene: .; v_gene: TRBV7-2; abundance: many; j_gene: TRBJ2-3; CDR3nt: TGTGCCAGCAGCTTAGAATCCCCGAGGGTAGATACGCAGTATTTT; CDR3aa: CASSLESPRVDTQYF
d_gene: .; v_gene: TRBV7-2; abundance: .; j_gene: TRBJ2-3; CDR3nt: TGTGCCAGCAGCTTAGAACCCACAGATACGCAGTATTTT; CDR3aa: CASSLEPTDTQYF
d_gene: .; v_gene: TRBV30; abundance: few; j_gene: TRBJ1-1; CDR3nt: TGTGCCTGGAGTGTTGTAACGTTGAACACTGAAGCTTTCTTT; CDR3aa: CAWSVVTLNTEAFF
d_gene: .; v_gene: TRBV28; abundance: .; j_gene: TRBJ2-2; CDR3nt: TGTGCCAGCACCCCTTCGGACAGACGAGGCACCGGGGAGCTGTTTTTT; CDR3aa: CASTPSDRRGTGELFF
d_gene: .; v_gene: TRBV24-1; abundance: .; j_gene: TRBJ2-4; CDR3nt: TGTGCCACCAGTGAGCCCCCGGGGGTCGGTAAAAACATTCAGTACTTC; CDR3aa: CATSEPPGVGKNIQYF
d_gene: .; v_gene: TRBV5-1; abundance: .; j_gene: TRBJ2-1; CDR3nt: TGCGCCAGCAGCTGGTGGAGGGGAGGCAATGAGCAGTTCTTC; CDR3aa: CASSWWRGGNEQFF
d_gene: TRBD2; v_gene: TRBV12-3/TRBV12-4; abundance: medium-sized; j_gene: TRBJ2-1; CDR3nt: TGTGCCAGCAGTTCCCCCCGAGGTAGCGGGGGACAAAAGGGATATGAGCAGTTCTTC; CDR3aa: CASSSPRGSGGQKGYEQFF
d_gene: TRBD1; v_gene: TRBV6-6; abundance: few; j_gene: TRBJ1-2; CDR3nt: TGTGCCAGCAGTTACTTCGGACAGGGGAAGGTTGGCTACACCTTC; CDR3aa: CASSYFGQGKVGYTF
d_gene: TRBD1; v_gene: TRBV4-1; abundance: few; j_gene: TRBJ1-2; CDR3nt: TGCGCCAGCAGCCACCCCGGACAGGGCAGAGGCTACACCTTC; CDR3aa: CASSHPGQGRGYTF